The rows below give T cell receptor beta chains drawn from one sample of a study of cytomegalovirus exposure and HLA in healthy donors. TCRdb's copy holds only in-frame clones and misses some; the assay was immunoSEQ multiplex PCR. This table has 55,000 to 80,000 clones, 94% appearing once. Material for sequencing was PBMCs. The receptors come from a man aged 18 to 30 in good health and CMV-seropositive. The CDR3 runs from the conserved cysteine through the conserved F or W. The D gene is left open where the match is weak. Clone size is not always given. Where it is, it says once, few, many or a class for expanded clones.

D gene	J gene	clone size	V gene	CDR3 DNA	CDR3 protein
TRBD2	TRBJ2-3	-	TRBV4-2	TGTGCCAGCAGCCACCCGACTAGCGGGAGTACAGATACGCAGTATTTT	CASSHPTSGSTDTQYF
TRBD2	TRBJ2-7	-	TRBV11-1	TGTGCCAGCAGCTTAACACCTAGCGGGACTGAGCAGTACTTC	CASSLTPSGTEQYF
-	TRBJ2-2	-	TRBV11-3	TGTGCCAGCAGCCCCCCTTTGACCGGGGAGCTGTTTTTT	CASSPPLTGELFF
TRBD1	TRBJ1-4	-	TRBV5-1	TGCGCCAGCAGCCGGGGGACAGGGATGATGGAAAAACTGTTTTTT	CASSRGTGMMEKLFF
TRBD2	TRBJ2-3	once	TRBV11-2	TGTGCCAGCAGCCGGGGGGGCCTGTCAGATACGCAGTATTTT	CASSRGGLSDTQYF
TRBD1	TRBJ2-2	-	TRBV7-9	TGTGCCAGCAGCTCGGACAGGGGGCAATCCGGGGAGCTGTTTTTT	CASSSDRGQSGELFF
-	TRBJ1-4	-	TRBV5-1	TGCGCCAGCAGCTCAACCGGGACTGGGAATGAAAAACTGTTTTTT	CASSSTGTGNEKLFF
-	TRBJ2-7	-	TRBV6-1	TGTGCCAGCCTACTTTGGCAGGGTGACTCCTACGAGCAGTACTTC	CASLLWQGDSYEQYF
-	TRBJ2-2	-	TRBV15	TGTGCCACCAGCCCCCGGGTTCTGAACACCGGGGAGCTGTTTTTT	CATSPRVLNTGELFF
-	TRBJ2-7	-	TRBV10-1	TGCGCCATCCGAAGGGGAGGCCGAAGCTCCTACGAGCAGTACTTC	CAIRRGGRSSYEQYF
TRBD1	TRBJ1-5	few	TRBV5-5	TGTGCCAGCAGCCCCCGGACAGGGCAAAATCAGCCCCAGCATTTT	CASSPRTGQNQPQHF
-	TRBJ2-1	-	TRBV5-1	TGCGCCAGCAGCTTGGCCACCTACAATGAGCAGTTCTTC	CASSLATYNEQFF
-	TRBJ1-5	-	TRBV18	TGTGCCAGCTCTCTTCCCGGGGGGCATAGCAATCAGCCCCAGCATTTT	CASSLPGGHSNQPQHF
TRBD1	TRBJ2-7	-	TRBV5-1	TGCGCCAGCAGCGAGACCGCCGGGACAGGCCACTACGAGCAGTACTTC	CASSETAGTGHYEQYF
TRBD1	TRBJ1-2	-	TRBV19	TGTGCCAGTAGTATGAAGACAGGGTTGGATGGCTACACCTTC	CASSMKTGLDGYTF
TRBD1	TRBJ1-5	-	TRBV6-1	TGTGCCAGCAGTGAGGCGCCCGGGACAGCTTATCAGCCCCAGCATTTT	CASSEAPGTAYQPQHF
-	TRBJ2-7	once	TRBV5-4	TGTGCCAGCAGCTTGGCGTCAGGTGGGTGGCGCGAGCAGTACTTC	CASSLASGGWREQYF
TRBD2	TRBJ2-1	-	TRBV29-1	TGCAGCGGTAGACTAGCGGGGGGCCTTAACAATGAGCAGTTCTTC	CSGRLAGGLNNEQFF
TRBD1	TRBJ1-2	-	TRBV6-1	TGTGCCAGCAGTGATCGACAGGGGGCTTATGGCTACACCTTC	CASSDRQGAYGYTF
TRBD2	TRBJ2-3	-	TRBV7-2	TGTGCCAGCAGCCCGAGCGGGAGTCGAACAGATACGCAGTATTTT	CASSPSGSRTDTQYF
-	TRBJ2-5	-	TRBV6-1	TGTGCCAGCAGCGGGGAAGAGACCCAGTACTTC	CASSGEETQYF
TRBD2	TRBJ2-1	-	TRBV28	TGTGCCATCTCGTCGGGAGGTAGCCTTTACAATGAGCAGTTCTTC	CAISSGGSLYNEQFF
TRBD1	TRBJ2-2	-	TRBV18	TGTGCCAGCTCACCCAGACAGGGTCCCTTTACGAACACCGGGGAGCTGTTTTTT	CASSPRQGPFTNTGELFF
-	TRBJ2-3	-	TRBV20-1	TGCAGTGCCATCCGGTGGGATACGCAGTATTTT	CSAIRWDTQYF
TRBD2	TRBJ2-3	-	TRBV7-9	TGTGCCAGCAGCCCGACTAGCTATTCCACAGATACGCAGTATTTT	CASSPTSYSTDTQYF
-	TRBJ2-2	once	TRBV5-1	TGCGCCAGCAGCCGAGACAGTGCACCCGGGGAGCTGTTTTTT	CASSRDSAPGELFF
TRBD1	TRBJ1-2	-	TRBV14	TGTGCCAGCAGCCATGGGACAGGGCCTTATGGCTACACCTTC	CASSHGTGPYGYTF
TRBD2	TRBJ2-7	-	TRBV7-2	TGTGCCAGCAGCTCGGGACTAGCGAACTACGAGCAGTACTTC	CASSSGLANYEQYF
-	TRBJ1-5	once	TRBV4-1	TGCGCCAGCAGCCAAGAGGGACAAGCTAATCAGCCCCAGCATTTT	CASSQEGQANQPQHF
-	TRBJ2-3	-	TRBV9	TGTGCCAGCAGCGTCAGGGTGGCAGATACGCAGTATTTT	CASSVRVADTQYF
TRBD1	TRBJ2-7	once	TRBV5-1	TGCGCCAGCAGACCCCCAGGGGGAACCTACGAGCAGTACTTC	CASRPPGGTYEQYF
-	TRBJ2-1	once	TRBV1	TGCACCAGCAGCCAAACCCCCTTTTTGAGAGCGCGCTCCTACAATGAGCAGTTCTTC	CTSSQTPFLRARSYNEQFF
-	TRBJ2-5	-	TRBV18	TGTGCCAGCTCACGCACCCGGGAAGAGACCCAGTACTTC	CASSRTREETQYF
TRBD1	TRBJ1-4	-	TRBV7-9	TGTGCCAGCAGCTCTTACGGCACAGGGGGCTTTGGAAAACTGTTTTTT	CASSSYGTGGFGKLFF
-	TRBJ2-5	-	TRBV11-2	TGTGCCAGCAGCTTAGATTGGCGGCAAGAGACCCAGTACTTC	CASSLDWRQETQYF
-	TRBJ2-2	-	TRBV7-6	TGTGCCAGCACATATGGGGGGACAGACCACACCGGGGAGCTGTTTTTT	CASTYGGTDHTGELFF
-	TRBJ2-5	-	TRBV7-9	TGTGCCAGCAGCTTGACCAGCGGGCTAACCCAAGAGACCCAGTACTTC	CASSLTSGLTQETQYF
TRBD1	TRBJ1-2	-	TRBV5-1	TGCGCCAGCAGCTCGGGACAGCCTAACTATGGCTACACCTTC	CASSSGQPNYGYTF
TRBD2	TRBJ2-7	-	TRBV19	TGTGCCAGTAGTACGCGGGAGGGGTACGAGCAGTACTTC	CASSTREGYEQYF
-	TRBJ1-2	-	TRBV15	TGTGCCACCTTTAGGAGTCCGATACGGGATGGCTACACCTTC	CATFRSPIRDGYTF
TRBD2	TRBJ2-5	once	TRBV29-1	TGCAGCGTCCTTCCTGGACTAGCGGGAGCGAGAGGGGAGACCCAGTACTTC	CSVLPGLAGARGETQYF
TRBD2	TRBJ2-2	-	TRBV28	TGTGCCAGCAGTTTAAACAGCGGGAGATACACCGGGGAGCTGTTTTTT	CASSLNSGRYTGELFF
TRBD1	TRBJ2-7	-	TRBV11-2	TGTGCCAGCAGCTCTTTCCGGGACAGCTCCTACGAGCAGTACTTC	CASSSFRDSSYEQYF
-	TRBJ1-2	-	TRBV6-1	TGTGCCAGCAGTGAGCATGGCAGTTCCTATGGCTACACCTTC	CASSEHGSSYGYTF
-	TRBJ2-7	-	TRBV7-2	TGTGCCAGCACCGGGGTTAGCTCCTACGAGCAGTACTTC	CASTGVSSYEQYF
-	TRBJ2-6	-	TRBV12-5	TGTGCTAGTGGTTCAGACAGCTCTGGGGCCAACGTCCTGACTTTC	CASGSDSSGANVLTF
TRBD2	TRBJ2-1	-	TRBV29-1	TGCGTGGGGGGGAGGCGAGTTGATGAGCAGTTCTTC	CVGGRRVDEQFF
TRBD1	TRBJ1-5	few	TRBV6-1	TGTGCCAGCAGCGAGACAGGGAGCAATCAGCCCCAGCATTTT	CASSETGSNQPQHF